The 11 T cell receptor beta chains below were found in one sample sequenced in a study of T-cell reconstitution after alpha-beta-depleted transplantation in children listed by TCRdb under 2016. Taken with the paper, the label for treatment or condition translates to: allogeneic hematopoietic cell transplantation with graft depleted of TCRalphabeta T cells and CD19 B cells. Libraries were prepared through PCR. Sequencing used an Illumina HiSeq 2500. TCR libraries were prepared with molecular barcoding, using unique molecular identifiers to normalize TCRbeta repertoire quantification. TCRdb applied fastp at Q25 and MiXCR to the public reads, then kept only in-frame beta chains. Rows matching on CDR3 protein sequence are summarized as one entry with the most common DNA and genes. The sample table lists approximately 130,000 distinct CDR3 sequences, about 9.5% of them with a count of one. The ten largest clonotypes hold nearly 25% of the sample.

This sample comprised PBMCs, mostly from graft donor cells, obtained 180 days after TCRalphabeta/CD19-depleted stem cell transplant. The receptors derive from a girl under three years old who had a stem cell transplant for combined immunodeficiency, so the T cells may come from the graft donor.

The CDR3, as DNA: TGCAGTGCCGTCCGCAGGCGGGGGGGCGATGAGACCCAGTACTTC. Translation: CSAVRRRGGDETQYF. J is TRBJ2-5 and V is TRBV20-1; 9 bases match TRBD2. This CDR3 is built from 15 residues. The germline CDR1 and CDR2 sequences are DFQATT and SNEGSKA (reference sequence). The junction had 13 bases not matched to a gene; V was cut back by 6 bases and J by 5 bases.

This chain joins TRBV4-3 and TRBJ2-7, with D hard to call. Germline V lookup: CDR1 LGHNA, CDR2 YSLEER. The germline V and J ends were trimmed by 0 bases and 5 bases, with 8 bases remaining between them. The CDR3 length is 13 residues. DNA for the CDR3: TGCGCCAGCAGCCAAGAAAGACGCGACGAGCAGTACTTC. It encodes CASSQERRDEQYF.

This clonotype was seen many times. V usage is TRBV4-3 and J usage is TRBJ2-5; TRBD1 might be the D (6 bases). CDR3 length: 13 amino acids. Trimming left V 4 bases short and J 9 bases short, with 15 bases between. Germline V CDR1 and CDR2: LGHNA, YSLEER. CDR3 sequence (DNA): TGCGCCAGCAGCCCAGGGGTTTTCGAGGCCCAGTACTTC. Protein product: CASSPGVFEAQYF.

CDR3 sequence (DNA): TGTGCCAGCAGTTTCGGGGCCCGAGGAGGCACTGAAGCTTTCTTT. This codes for CASSFGARGGTEAFF. The J gene is TRBJ1-1, the V gene TRBV27, with D tentatively TRBD1 (5 bases). Germline values: CDR1 MNHEY, CDR2 SMNVEV (reference sequence). This CDR3 contains 15 residues. Trimming cost V 3 bases and J 4 bases, with 15 bases left between them.

The chain has TRBV29-1 and TRBJ2-5, with D possibly matching TRBD2 (5 bases). This CDR3 is 12 amino acids long. V was shortened by 5 bases and J by 3 bases, with 10 bases between the two germline ends. Germline assignment: CDR1 SQVTM and CDR2 ANQGSEA. CDR3 in amino acids: CSVRDYEETQYF. The CDR3 region has the DNA TGCAGCGTTCGCGACTATGAAGAGACCCAGTACTTC.

A few counts support this clonotype. V and J are TRBV20-1 and TRBJ2-1; either TRBD1 or TRBD2 may fit D (5 bases each). The CDR3 length is 13 residues. The germline V gene has CDR1 DFQATT and CDR2 SNEGSKA (reference sequence). The CDR3 reads CSASGSSYNEQFF. CDR3 DNA sequence: TGCAGCGCCTCAGGGAGCTCCTACAATGAGCAGTTCTTC.

This chain uses TRBV2 with TRBJ2-7; TRBD1 or TRBD2 may be the D gene (5 bases each). CDR3 size: 12 residues. Germline lookup yields CDR1 SNHLY and CDR2 FYNNEI. Trimming removed 10 bases from V and 4 bases from J, with 14 bases in between. The CDR3: CANTGTQYEQYF. The CDR3 DNA follows: TGTGCCAACACCGGGACCCAATACGAGCAGTACTTC.

V usage is TRBV6-2 or TRBV6-3 and J usage is TRBJ2-7; tentatively, D is TRBD2 (6 bases). Trimming left V 3 bases short and J 0 bases short, with 9 bases between. The germline V gene encodes CDR1 MNHEY and CDR2 SVGEGT. CDR3 length equals 14 residues. The CDR3 coding sequence is TGTGCCAGCAGTTATTTCGGGAGCTCCTACGAGCAGTACTTC. This codes for CASSYFGSSYEQYF.

The chain is built from TRBV5-1 and TRBJ2-5; TRBD2 matches 11 bases. Germline CDR1 reads SGHRS; CDR2 reads YFSETQ. CDR3 size: 17 residues. V lost 3 bases to trimming and J lost 1 base; unmatched junction nucleotides: 8. In DNA, the CDR3 is TGCGCCAGCAGCTGGGCGCTAGCGGGGGGCTCCCAAGAGACCCAGTACTTC. This encodes CASSWALAGGSQETQYF.

This clonotype was seen a few times. The V call is TRBV10-3, the J call TRBJ2-3, with D maybe TRBD2 (6 bases). Germline loops: CDR1 ENHRY, CDR2 SYGVKD. V shed 0 bases and J shed 0 bases, with 10 bases lying between them. This CDR3 is built from 16 residues. CDR3 protein: CAISESGAGSTDTQYF. As DNA, the CDR3 is TGTGCCATCAGTGAGTCTGGCGCGGGAAGCACAGATACGCAGTATTTT.

The chain links TRBV20-1 to TRBJ2-7; D remains ambiguous. The germline V gene has CDR1 DFQATT and CDR2 SNEGSKA (reference sequence). With 2 bases removed from V and 5 bases from J, the gap between germline ends came to 13 bases. This CDR3 comprises 13 residues. Here the CDR3 DNA reads TGCAGTGCTAGACAACTGTTCAAGGACGAGCAGTACTTC. This codes for CSARQLFKDEQYF.